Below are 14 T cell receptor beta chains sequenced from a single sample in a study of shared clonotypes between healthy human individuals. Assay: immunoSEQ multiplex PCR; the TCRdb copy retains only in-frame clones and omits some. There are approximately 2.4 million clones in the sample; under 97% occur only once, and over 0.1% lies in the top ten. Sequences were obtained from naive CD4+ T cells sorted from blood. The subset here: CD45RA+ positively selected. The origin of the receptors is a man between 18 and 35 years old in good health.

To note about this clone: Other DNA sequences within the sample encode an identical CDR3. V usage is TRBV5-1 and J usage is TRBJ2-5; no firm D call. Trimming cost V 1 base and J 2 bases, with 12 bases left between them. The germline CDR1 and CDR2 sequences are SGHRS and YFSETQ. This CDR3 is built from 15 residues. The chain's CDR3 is CASSLTSRDQETQYF. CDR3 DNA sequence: TGCGCCAGCAGCTTGACCTCCAGAGATCAAGAGACCCAGTACTTC.

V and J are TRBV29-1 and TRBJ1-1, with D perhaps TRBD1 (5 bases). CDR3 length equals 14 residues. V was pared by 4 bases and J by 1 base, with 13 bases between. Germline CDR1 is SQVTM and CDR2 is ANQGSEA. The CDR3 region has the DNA TGCAGCGTTGCGGCGGGACTGACGAACACTGAAGCTTTCTTT. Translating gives CSVAAGLTNTEAFF.

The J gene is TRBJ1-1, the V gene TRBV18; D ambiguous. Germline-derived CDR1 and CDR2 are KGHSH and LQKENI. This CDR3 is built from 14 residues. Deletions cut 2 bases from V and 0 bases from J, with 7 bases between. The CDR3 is CASSPYQVNTEAFF. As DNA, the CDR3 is TGTGCCAGCTCACCATATCAGGTGAACACTGAAGCTTTCTTT. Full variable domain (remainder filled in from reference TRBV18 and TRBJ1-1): NAGVMQNPRHLVRRRGQEARLRCSPMKGHSHVYWYRQLPEEGLKFMVYLQKENIIDESGMPKERFSAEFPKEGPSILRIQQVVRGDSAAYFCASSPYQVNTEAFFGQGTRLTVV.

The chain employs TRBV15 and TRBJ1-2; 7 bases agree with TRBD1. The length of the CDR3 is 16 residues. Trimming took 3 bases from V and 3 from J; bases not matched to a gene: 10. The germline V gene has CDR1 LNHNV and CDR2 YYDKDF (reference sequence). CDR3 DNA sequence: TGTGCCACCAGCAGGCCCCCAGGGGGATGGGACTATGGCTACACCTTC. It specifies CATSRPPGGWDYGYTF.

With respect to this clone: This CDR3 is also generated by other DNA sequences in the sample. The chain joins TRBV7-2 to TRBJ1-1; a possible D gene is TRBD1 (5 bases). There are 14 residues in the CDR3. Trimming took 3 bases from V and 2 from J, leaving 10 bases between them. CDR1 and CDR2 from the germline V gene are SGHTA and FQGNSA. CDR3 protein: CASSFGTVNTEAFF. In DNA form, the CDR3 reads TGTGCCAGCAGCTTCGGGACGGTCAACACTGAAGCTTTCTTT. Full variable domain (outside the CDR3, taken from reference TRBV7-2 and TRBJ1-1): GAGVSQSPSNKVTEKGKDVELRCDPISGHTALYWYRQSLGQGLEFLIYFQGNSAPDKSGLPSDRFSAERTGGSVSTLTIQRTQQEDSAVYLCASSFGTVNTEAFFGQGTRLTVV.

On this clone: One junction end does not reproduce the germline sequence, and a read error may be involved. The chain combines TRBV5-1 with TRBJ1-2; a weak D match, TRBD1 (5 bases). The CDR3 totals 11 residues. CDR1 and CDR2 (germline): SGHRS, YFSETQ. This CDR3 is CASSLNGGLSF. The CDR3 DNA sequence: TGCGCCAGCAGCTTGAACGGGGGACTTTCATTC.

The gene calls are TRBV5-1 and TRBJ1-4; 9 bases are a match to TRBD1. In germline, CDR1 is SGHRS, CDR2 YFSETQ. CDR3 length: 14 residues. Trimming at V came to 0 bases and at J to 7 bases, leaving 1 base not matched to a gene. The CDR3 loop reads CASSLGDRVEKLFF. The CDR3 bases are TGCGCCAGCAGCTTGGGGGACAGGGTTGAAAAACTGTTTTTT.

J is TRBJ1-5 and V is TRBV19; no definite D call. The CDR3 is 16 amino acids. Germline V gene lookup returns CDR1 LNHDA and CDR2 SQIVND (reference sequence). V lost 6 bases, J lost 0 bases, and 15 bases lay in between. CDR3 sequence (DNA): TGTGCCAGTAGACTAGTGACAACCTCTAGCAATCAGCCCCAGCATTTT. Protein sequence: CASRLVTTSSNQPQHF.

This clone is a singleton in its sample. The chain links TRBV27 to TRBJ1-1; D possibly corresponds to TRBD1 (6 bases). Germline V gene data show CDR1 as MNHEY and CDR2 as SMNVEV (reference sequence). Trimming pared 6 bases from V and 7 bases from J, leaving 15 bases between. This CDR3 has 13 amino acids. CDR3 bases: TGTGCCAGCAGACGTACAGGGTCATATGAAGCTTTCTTT. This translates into CASRRTGSYEAFF.

The CDR3 reads CASSSKSPGLVGNEQFF. The CDR3 DNA is TGTGCCAGCAGCTCTAAAAGCCCCGGCCTAGTCGGCAATGAGCAGTTCTTC. The rearrangement links TRBV7-9 to TRBJ2-1; no clear D. Germline values: CDR1 SEHNR, CDR2 FQNEAQ (reference sequence). The length of the CDR3 is 17 residues. Between the trimmed V and J ends, which lost 4 bases and 6 bases, there was a span of 22 bases.

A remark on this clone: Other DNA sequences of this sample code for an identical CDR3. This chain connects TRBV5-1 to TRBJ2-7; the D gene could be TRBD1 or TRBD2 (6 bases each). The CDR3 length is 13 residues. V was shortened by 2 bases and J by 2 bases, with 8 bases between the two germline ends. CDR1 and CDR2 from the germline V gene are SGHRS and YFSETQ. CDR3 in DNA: TGCGCCAGCAGCTTAGGGGGGCCCTACGAGCAGTACTTC. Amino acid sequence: CASSLGGPYEQYF. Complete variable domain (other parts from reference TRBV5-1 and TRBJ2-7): KAGVTQTPRYLIKTRGQQVTLSCSPISGHRSVSWYQQTPGQGLQFLFEYFSETQRNKGNFPGRFSGRQFSNSRSEMNVSTLELGDSALYLCASSLGGPYEQYFGPGTRLTVT.

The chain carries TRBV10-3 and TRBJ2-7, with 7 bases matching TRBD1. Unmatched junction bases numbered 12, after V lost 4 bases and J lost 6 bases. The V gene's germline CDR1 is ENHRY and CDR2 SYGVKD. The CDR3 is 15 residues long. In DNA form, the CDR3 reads TGTGCCATCAGTGTAAGGGACAGCGCGCAAGTCGAGCAGTACTTC. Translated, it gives CAISVRDSAQVEQYF.

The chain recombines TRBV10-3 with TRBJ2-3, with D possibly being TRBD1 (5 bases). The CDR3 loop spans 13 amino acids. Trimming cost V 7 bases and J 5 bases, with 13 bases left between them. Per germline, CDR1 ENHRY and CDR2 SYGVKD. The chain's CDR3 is CAITAGIGDTQYF. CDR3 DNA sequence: TGTGCCATCACGGCAGGGATCGGAGATACGCAGTATTTT.

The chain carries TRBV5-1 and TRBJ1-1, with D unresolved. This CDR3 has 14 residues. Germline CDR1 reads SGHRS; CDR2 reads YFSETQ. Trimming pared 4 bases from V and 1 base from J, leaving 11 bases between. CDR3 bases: TGCGCCAGCAGCGAGAGGACGGAGAACACTGAAGCTTTCTTT. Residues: CASSERTENTEAFF.